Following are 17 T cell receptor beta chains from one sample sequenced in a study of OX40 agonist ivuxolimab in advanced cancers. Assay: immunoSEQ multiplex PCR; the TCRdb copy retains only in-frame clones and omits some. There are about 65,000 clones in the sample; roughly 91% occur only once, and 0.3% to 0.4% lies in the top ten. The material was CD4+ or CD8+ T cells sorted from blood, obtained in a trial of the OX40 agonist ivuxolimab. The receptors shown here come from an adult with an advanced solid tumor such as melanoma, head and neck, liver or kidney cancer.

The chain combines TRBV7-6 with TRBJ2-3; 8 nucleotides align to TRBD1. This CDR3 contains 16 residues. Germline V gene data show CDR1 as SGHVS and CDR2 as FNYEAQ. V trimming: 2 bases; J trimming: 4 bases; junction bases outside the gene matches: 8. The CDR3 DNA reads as TGTGCCAGCAGCTTACGGACAGGGCCTCTTCCAGATACGCAGTATTTT. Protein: CASSLRTGPLPDTQYF.

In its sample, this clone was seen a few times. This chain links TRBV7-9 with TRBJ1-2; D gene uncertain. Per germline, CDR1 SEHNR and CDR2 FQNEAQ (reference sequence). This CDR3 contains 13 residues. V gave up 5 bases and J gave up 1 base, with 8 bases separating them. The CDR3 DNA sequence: TGTGCCAGCAGCCCGGCCAATAACTATGGCTACACCTTC. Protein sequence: CASSPANNYGYTF.

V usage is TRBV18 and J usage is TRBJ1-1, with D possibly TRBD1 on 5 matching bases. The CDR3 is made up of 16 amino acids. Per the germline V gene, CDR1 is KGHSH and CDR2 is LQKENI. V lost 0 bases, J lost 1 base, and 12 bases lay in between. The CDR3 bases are TGTGCCAGCTCACCACCTCAGGGACCGACGAACACTGAAGCTTTCTTT. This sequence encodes CASSPPQGPTNTEAFF.

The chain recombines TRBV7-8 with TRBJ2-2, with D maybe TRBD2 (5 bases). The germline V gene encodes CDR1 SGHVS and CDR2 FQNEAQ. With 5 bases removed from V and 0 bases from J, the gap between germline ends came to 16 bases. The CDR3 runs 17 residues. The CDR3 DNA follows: TGTGCCAGCAGCCGAGCTGGAGGTACAACGAACACCGGGGAGCTGTTTTTT. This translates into CASSRAGGTTNTGELFF.

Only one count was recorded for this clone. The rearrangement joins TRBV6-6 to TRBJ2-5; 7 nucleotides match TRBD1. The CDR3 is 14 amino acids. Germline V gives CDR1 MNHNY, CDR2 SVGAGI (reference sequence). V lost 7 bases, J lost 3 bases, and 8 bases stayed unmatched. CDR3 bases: TGTGCCAGCACCAGACAGGGTTTGAAAGAGACCCAGTACTTC. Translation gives CASTRQGLKETQYF.

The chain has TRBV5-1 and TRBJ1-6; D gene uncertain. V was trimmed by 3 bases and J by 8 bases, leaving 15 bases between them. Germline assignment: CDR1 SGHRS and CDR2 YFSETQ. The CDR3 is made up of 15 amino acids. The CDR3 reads CASSYSWDLDSPLHF. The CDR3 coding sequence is TGCGCCAGCAGCTACTCCTGGGATTTAGATTCACCCCTCCACTTT.

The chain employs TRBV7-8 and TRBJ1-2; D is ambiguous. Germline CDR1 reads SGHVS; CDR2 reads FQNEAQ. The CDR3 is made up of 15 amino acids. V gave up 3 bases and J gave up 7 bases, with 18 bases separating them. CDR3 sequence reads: CASSFQTAGVLGYTF. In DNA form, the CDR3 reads TGTGCCAGCAGCTTTCAAACGGCCGGGGTCCTTGGCTACACCTTC.

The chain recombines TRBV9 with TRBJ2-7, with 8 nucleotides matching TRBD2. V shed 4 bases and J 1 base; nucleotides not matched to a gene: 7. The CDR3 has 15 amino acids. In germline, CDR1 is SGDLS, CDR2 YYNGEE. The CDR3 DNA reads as TGTGCCAGCAGCAAGACCGGGACTAGTTCCTACGAGCAGTACTTC. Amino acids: CASSKTGTSSYEQYF.

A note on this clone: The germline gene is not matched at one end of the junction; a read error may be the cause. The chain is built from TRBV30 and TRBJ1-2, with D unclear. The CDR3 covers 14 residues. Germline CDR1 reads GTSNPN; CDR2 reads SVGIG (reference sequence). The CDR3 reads CASIGGSPNYDYTF. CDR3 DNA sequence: TGTGCCAGTATAGGAGGGTCCCCTAACTATGACTACACCTTC.

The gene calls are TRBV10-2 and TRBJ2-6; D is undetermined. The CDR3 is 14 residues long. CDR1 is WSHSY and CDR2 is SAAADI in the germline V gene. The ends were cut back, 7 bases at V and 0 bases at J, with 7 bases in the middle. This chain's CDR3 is CASMGGSGANVLTF. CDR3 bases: TGCGCCAGCATGGGCGGCTCTGGGGCCAACGTCCTGACTTTC.

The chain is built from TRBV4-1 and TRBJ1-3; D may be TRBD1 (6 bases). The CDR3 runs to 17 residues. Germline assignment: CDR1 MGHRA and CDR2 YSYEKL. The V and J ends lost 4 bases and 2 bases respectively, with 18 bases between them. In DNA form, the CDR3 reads TGCGCCAGCAGCCTCACGCAGGGGTCGGGGGCTGGAAACACCATATATTTT. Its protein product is CASSLTQGSGAGNTIYF.

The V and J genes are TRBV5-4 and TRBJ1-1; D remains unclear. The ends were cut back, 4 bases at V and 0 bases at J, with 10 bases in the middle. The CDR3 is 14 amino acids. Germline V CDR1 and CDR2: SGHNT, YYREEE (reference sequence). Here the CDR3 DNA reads TGTGCCAGCAGCCCGGCAGGAATGAACACTGAAGCTTTCTTT. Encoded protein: CASSPAGMNTEAFF.

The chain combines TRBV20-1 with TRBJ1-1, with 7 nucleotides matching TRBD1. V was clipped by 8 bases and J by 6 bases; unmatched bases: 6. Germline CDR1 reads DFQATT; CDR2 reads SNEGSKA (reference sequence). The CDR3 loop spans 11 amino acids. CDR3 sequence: CSPDRAAEAFF. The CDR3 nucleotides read TGCAGTCCCGACAGGGCTGCTGAAGCTTTCTTT.

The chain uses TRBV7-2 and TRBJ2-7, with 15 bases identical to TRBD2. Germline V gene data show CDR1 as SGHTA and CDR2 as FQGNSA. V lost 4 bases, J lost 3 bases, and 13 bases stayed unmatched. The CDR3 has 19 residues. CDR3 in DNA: TGTGCCAGCAGCTCGAAGAGGCTTACGGGACTAGCGGGGGGCTACGAGCAGTACTTC. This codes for CASSSKRLTGLAGGYEQYF. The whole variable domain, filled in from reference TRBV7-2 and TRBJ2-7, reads GAGVSQSPSNKVTEKGKDVELRCDPISGHTALYWYRQSLGQGLEFLIYFQGNSAPDKSGLPSDRFSAERTGGSVSTLTIQRTQQEDSAVYLCASSSKRLTGLAGGYEQYFGPGTRLTVT.

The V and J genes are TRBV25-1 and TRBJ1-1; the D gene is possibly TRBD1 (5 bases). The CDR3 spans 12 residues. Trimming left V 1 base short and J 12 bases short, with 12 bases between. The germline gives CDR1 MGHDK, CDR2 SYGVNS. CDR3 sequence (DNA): TGTGCCAGCAGTGAATCCCGCAGGGTAACTTTCTTT. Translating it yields CASSESRRVTFF.

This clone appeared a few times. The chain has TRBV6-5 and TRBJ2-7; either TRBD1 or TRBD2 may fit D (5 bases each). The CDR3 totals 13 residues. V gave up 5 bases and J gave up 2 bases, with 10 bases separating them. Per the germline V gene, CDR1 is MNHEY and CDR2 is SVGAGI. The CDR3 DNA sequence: TGTGCCAGCAGTGGGACGGCACCCTACGAGCAGTACTTC. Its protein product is CASSGTAPYEQYF.

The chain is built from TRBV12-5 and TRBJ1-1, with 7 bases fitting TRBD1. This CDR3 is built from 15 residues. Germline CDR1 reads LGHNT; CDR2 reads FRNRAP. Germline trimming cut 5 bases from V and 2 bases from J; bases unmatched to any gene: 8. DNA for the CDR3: TGTGCTAGTGGTCCCTGGGACAGCTCTAACACTGAAGCTTTCTTT. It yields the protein CASGPWDSSNTEAFF.